A single sample is the source of the 13 T cell receptor beta chains below, sequenced in a study of blood T cell repertoires in COVID-19. Data came from immunoSEQ multiplex PCR; TCRdb stores just in-frame clones and leaves some out. The sample holds approximately 260,000 clones, 84% seen once. The sequenced material came from peripheral blood. The origin of the receptors is a human donor in a cohort sampled during active COVID-19.

This clone was seen at least ten times. The chain links TRBV28 to TRBJ1-1; D not certain. The CDR3 runs to 14 residues. Deletions cut 7 bases from V and 2 bases from J, with 14 bases between. Germline CDR1 reads MDHEN; CDR2 reads SYDVKM. In DNA form, the CDR3 reads TGTGCCAGCATTGCGGGTCCACCTAACACTGAAGCTTTCTTT. This codes for CASIAGPPNTEAFF. Complete variable domain (other parts from reference TRBV28 and TRBJ1-1): DVKVTQSSRYLVKRTGEKVFLECVQDMDHENMFWYRQDPGLGLRLIYFSYDVKMKEKGDIPEGYSVSREKKERFSLILESASTNQTSMYLCASIAGPPNTEAFFGQGTRLTVV.

V is TRBV7-3 and J is TRBJ1-5, with D possibly being TRBD1 (6 bases). There are 14 residues in the CDR3. Germline V CDR1 and CDR2: SGHTA, FQGTGA. Trimming took off 5 bases at V and 5 bases at J, with 13 bases between the two ends. CDR3 DNA sequence: TGTGCCAGCAGCCCGAGGGGGGGAGATCAGCCCCAGCATTTT. Amino acid sequence: CASSPRGGDQPQHF.

This clone was seen a handful of times. The chain uses TRBV7-9 and TRBJ1-1, with 10 positions matching TRBD1. This CDR3 has 15 amino acids. The V and J ends lost 5 bases and 5 bases, in that order; junction bases with no gene match: 8. Per the germline V gene, CDR1 is SEHNR and CDR2 is FQNEAQ (reference sequence). The CDR3 region has the DNA TGTGCCAGCAGCCCCTGGGACAGGGGATGGACTGAAGCTTTCTTT. Translating it yields CASSPWDRGWTEAFF.

The CDR3 region has the DNA TGTGCCAGCAGTTACTCCCCAAATCAAGAGACCCAGTACTTC. Translated: CASSYSPNQETQYF. The chain uses TRBV6-5 and TRBJ2-5; D remains unclear. V was pared by 0 bases and J by 2 bases, with 7 bases between. This CDR3 region has 14 residues. CDR1 and CDR2 (germline): MNHEY, SVGAGI.

The rearrangement joins TRBV7-9 to TRBJ1-1; D is uncertain. The CDR3 is 15 amino acids. The germline V gene encodes CDR1 SEHNR and CDR2 FQNEAQ (reference sequence). V lost 4 bases and J 2 bases, leaving 14 bases between the germline ends. Written as DNA, the CDR3 is TGTGCCAGCAGCTCCTCGGGTTCGATTAACACTGAAGCTTTCTTT. It is translated as CASSSSGSINTEAFF. The whole variable domain, remainder taken from reference TRBV7-9 and TRBJ1-1, is DTGVSQNPRHKITKRGQNVTFRCDPISEHNRLYWYRQTLGQGPEFLTYFQNEAQLEKSRLLSDRFSAERPKGSFSTLEIQRTEQGDSAMYLCASSSSGSINTEAFFGQGTRLTVV.

The chain links TRBV11-3 to TRBJ1-1, with no clear D. This CDR3 region has 14 residues. Germline CDR1 SGHNT, CDR2 YENEEA. Trimming took 5 bases from V and 3 from J, leaving 13 bases between them. CDR3 residues: CASSPTRSDTEAFF. CDR3 in DNA: TGTGCCAGCAGCCCGACTCGATCCGACACTGAAGCTTTCTTT.

The V and J genes are TRBV25-1 and TRBJ2-5, with D tentatively TRBD1 (6 bases). The CDR3 totals 14 residues. The germline V gene encodes CDR1 MGHDK and CDR2 SYGVNS. Trimming took off 3 bases at V and 5 bases at J, with 13 bases between the two ends. The CDR3 region is CASSDFVRGETQYF. Here the CDR3 DNA reads TGTGCCAGCAGTGATTTCGTGAGGGGGGAGACCCAGTACTTC.

The J gene is TRBJ2-6, the V gene TRBV5-1; no firm D call. Germline V gene data show CDR1 as SGHRS and CDR2 as YFSETQ. Between the trimmed V and J ends, which lost 7 bases and 0 bases, there was a span of 11 bases. This CDR3 comprises 15 residues. This chain's CDR3 is CASSSTSSGANVLTF. The DNA for the CDR3 is TGCGCCAGCTCCTCAACTTCCTCTGGGGCCAACGTCCTGACTTTC.

The V call is TRBV28, the J call TRBJ2-2; 7 nucleotides match TRBD1. The CDR3 length is 18 residues. CDR1 is MDHEN, CDR2 SYDVKM, per germline. After removal of 5 bases from V and 4 bases from J, the junction contained 16 bases not matched to a gene. The CDR3 nucleotides read TGTGCCAGCAGTCACCCTAGACAGGGAAGGTCGGTCACCGGGGAGCTGTTTTTT. This gives the protein CASSHPRQGRSVTGELFF.

The CDR3 DNA is TGTGCCAGCAGTTTCAGACAGACTAGCTGGGGACACAATGAGCAGTTCTTC. Translating it yields CASSFRQTSWGHNEQFF. This chain joins TRBV28 and TRBJ2-1; 7 bases are shared with TRBD2. After removal of 3 bases from V and 5 bases from J, the junction contained 13 bases not matched to a gene. The germline CDR1 and CDR2 sequences are MDHEN and SYDVKM. This CDR3 contains 17 residues.

This clone appeared once. The chain employs TRBV18 and TRBJ1-6, with 7 bases identical to TRBD1. Germline-derived CDR1 and CDR2 are KGHSH and LQKENI. CDR3 size: 15 residues. After removal of 4 bases from V and 6 bases from J, the junction contained 6 bases not matched to a gene. The CDR3 DNA sequence: TGTGCCAGCTCACAGAACAGGGGTAGTAATTCACCCCTCCACTTT. Protein product: CASSQNRGSNSPLHF.

This chain joins TRBV14 and TRBJ2-3; D remains unclear. The CDR3 contains 15 residues. V was clipped by 1 base and J by 4 bases, with 12 bases between them. CDR1 and CDR2 (germline): SGHDN, FVKESK. The CDR3 bases are TGTGCCAGCAGCCAAGGCCTCGGTCGATCAGATACGCAGTATTTT. Translation: CASSQGLGRSDTQYF.

The chain couples TRBV7-3 to TRBJ1-6; TRBD1 aligns across 9 bases. The germline CDR1 and CDR2 sequences are SGHTA and FQGTGA. The trim removed 2 bases at V and 6 bases at J, leaving 2 bases unmatched. The CDR3 has 15 residues. The CDR3 region is CASSLLGQGNSPLHF. As DNA, the CDR3 is TGTGCCAGCAGCTTACTGGGACAGGGTAATTCACCCCTCCACTTT. The full variable domain, in which reference TRBV7-3 and TRBJ1-6 provide the parts outside the CDR3, is GAGVSQTPSNKVTEKGKYVELRCDPISGHTALYWYRQSLGQGPEFLIYFQGTGAADDSGLPNDRFFAVRPEGSVSTLKIQRTERGDSAVYLCASSLLGQGNSPLHFGNGTRLTVT.